One sample yielded the 28 T cell receptor beta chains listed below, sequenced in a study of cytomegalovirus exposure and HLA in healthy donors. 13 Jbeta primers and 60 Vbeta primers were used for the PCR. The repertoire was sequenced with immunoSEQ multiplex PCR; TCRdb's copy has only in-frame clones and lacks some. The sample yields about 250,000 clones, roughly 70% seen once. The sample was PBMCs. The source is a female donor in good health and CMV-seronegative.

Regarding this clone: A junction end diverges from the germline sequence, so it may reflect a read error. The chain couples TRBV7-7 to TRBJ2-3; a weak D match, TRBD1 (5 bases). CDR3 length equals 15 residues. Per the germline V gene, CDR1 is SSHAT and CDR2 is FNYEAQ (reference sequence). The chain's CDR3 is CASSLDSASTDTQYF. The CDR3 DNA sequence: TGTGCTAGCAGCTTAGACAGTGCTAGCACAGATACGCAGTATTTT.

This clone was recorded only once. This chain joins TRBV11-2 and TRBJ2-7; 13 bases fit TRBD2. This CDR3 contains 15 residues. V lost 6 bases, J lost 0 bases, and 2 bases stayed unmatched. Germline values: CDR1 SGHAT, CDR2 FQNNGV. CDR3 bases: TGTGCCAGCAGGCGGACTAGCGGGAGCTCCTACGAGCAGTACTTC. Amino acid sequence: CASRRTSGSSYEQYF.

The chain uses TRBV4-1 and TRBJ2-1; 11 bases are shared with TRBD2. The CDR3 sequence is 20 residues long. After removal of 4 bases from V and 0 bases from J, the junction contained 14 bases not matched to a gene. From germline, CDR1 is MGHRA and CDR2 YSYEKL. The CDR3 sequence: CASSPIGLAGGRDSYNEQFF. The CDR3 region has the DNA TGCGCCAGCAGCCCAATTGGGCTAGCGGGAGGAAGAGACTCCTACAATGAGCAGTTCTTC.

The chain is built from TRBV30 and TRBJ2-7; D is unresolved. CDR1 is GTSNPN, CDR2 SVGIG, per germline (reference sequence). The V and J ends lost 4 bases and 3 bases respectively, with 7 bases between them. The CDR3 is 11 amino acids. The chain's CDR3 is CAWNTNYEQYF. CDR3 in DNA: TGTGCCTGGAACACGAACTACGAGCAGTACTTC.

This clone has only one observation. The chain combines TRBV2 with TRBJ2-7, with TRBD2 identical over 7 bases. Germline CDR1 and CDR2: SNHLY and FYNNEI. This CDR3 has 12 residues. After removal of 5 bases from V and 3 bases from J, the junction contained 1 base not matched to a gene. The CDR3 reads CASSWDYYEQYF. Written as DNA, the CDR3 is TGTGCCAGCAGTTGGGACTACTACGAGCAGTACTTC.

The chain joins TRBV28 to TRBJ1-1, with D perhaps matching TRBD1 (6 bases). This CDR3 region has 17 residues. Germline CDR1 MDHEN, CDR2 SYDVKM. Trimming pared 2 bases from V and 1 base from J, leaving 17 bases between. CDR3 protein: CASSLPAQGLRNTEAFF. CDR3 DNA sequence: TGTGCCAGCAGTTTACCGGCACAGGGTCTTAGGAACACTGAAGCTTTCTTT. Variable domain in full (rest from reference TRBV28 and TRBJ1-1): DVKVTQSSRYLVKRTGEKVFLECVQDMDHENMFWYRQDPGLGLRLIYFSYDVKMKEKGDIPEGYSVSREKKERFSLILESASTNQTSMYLCASSLPAQGLRNTEAFFGQGTRLTVV.

The chain recombines TRBV9 with TRBJ1-1; possibly TRBD1 for D (6 bases). Germline values: CDR1 SGDLS, CDR2 YYNGEE. V gave up 3 bases and J gave up 6 bases, with 21 bases separating them. The CDR3 totals 16 residues. In nucleotides, the CDR3 is TGTGCCAGCAGCGAGGGGGGGGGTAGTAGTCCGGCTGAAGCTTTCTTT. This gives the protein CASSEGGGSSPAEAFF.

The J gene is TRBJ2-1, the V gene TRBV12-5; 10 bases map to TRBD2. V was pared by 6 bases and J by 8 bases, with 10 bases of the junction left unmatched. This CDR3 comprises 15 residues. Germline values: CDR1 LGHNT, CDR2 FRNRAP. The CDR3 loop reads CASGLSSGRAHEQFF. The CDR3 nucleotides are TGTGCTAGTGGCCTAAGCAGCGGGAGGGCCCATGAGCAGTTCTTC.

The V call is TRBV6-5, the J call TRBJ2-7; TRBD2 matches at 8 bases. The trim removed 2 bases at V and 2 bases at J, leaving 2 bases unmatched. There are 14 residues in the CDR3. The germline gives CDR1 MNHEY, CDR2 SVGAGI. The CDR3 reads CASSYGRGAYEQYF. The CDR3, as DNA: TGTGCCAGCAGTTACGGGCGGGGGGCCTACGAGCAGTACTTC.

The gene calls are TRBV4-1 and TRBJ2-2; 14 bases fit TRBD2. CDR1 and CDR2 (germline): MGHRA, YSYEKL. After removal of 4 bases from V and 4 bases from J, the junction contained 5 bases not matched to a gene. This CDR3 spans 17 amino acids. The CDR3 DNA is TGCGCCAGCAGCCCTTCTGGGACTAGCGGGAGCACCGGGGAGCTGTTTTTT. It yields the protein CASSPSGTSGSTGELFF.

The rearrangement joins TRBV2 to TRBJ2-1; 9 bases agree with TRBD2. The trim removed 6 bases at V and 5 bases at J, leaving 8 bases unmatched. The CDR3 extends over 15 amino acids. Per the germline V gene, CDR1 is SNHLY and CDR2 is FYNNEI. In DNA form, the CDR3 reads TGTGCCAGCAGGGCTGCTAGCGGGGCCAACAATGAGCAGTTCTTC. It codes for CASRAASGANNEQFF.

The chain carries TRBV12-5 and TRBJ1-3, with D perhaps TRBD1 (6 bases). The CDR3 has 17 amino acids. Trimming removed 3 bases at V and 0 bases at J, with 15 bases between. CDR1 and CDR2 from the germline V gene are LGHNT and FRNRAP. Here the CDR3 reads CASGFFTGPSSGNTIYF. The CDR3 DNA reads as TGTGCTAGTGGTTTTTTTACAGGGCCGAGCTCTGGAAACACCATATATTTT.

This clone was counted only a few times. This chain links TRBV9 with TRBJ2-1, with 13 nucleotides matching TRBD2. CDR1 and CDR2 from the germline V gene are SGDLS and YYNGEE. V was clipped by 3 bases and J by 2 bases; unmatched bases: 5. CDR3 length: 17 residues. The CDR3 bases are TGTGCCAGCAGCGGGGGACTAGCGGGAACTCCCTACAATGAGCAGTTCTTC. It is translated as CASSGGLAGTPYNEQFF.

The rearrangement joins TRBV25-1 to TRBJ2-1; unclear D gene. V lost 3 bases to trimming and J lost 7 bases, with 19 bases between them. There are 16 residues in the CDR3. Germline CDR1 reads MGHDK; CDR2 reads SYGVNS. CDR3 DNA sequence: TGTGCCAGCAGTGAGTACAGTGACGGTCCGATTAATGAGCAGTTCTTC. Protein sequence: CASSEYSDGPINEQFF.

The chain couples TRBV5-1 to TRBJ2-1; D ambiguous. The CDR3 length is 13 residues. Germline V gives CDR1 SGHRS, CDR2 YFSETQ. The V end lost 0 bases, the J end lost 12 bases, and 13 bases lay between the germline ends. CDR3 coding DNA: TGCGCCAGCAGCTTGGCCCATGAGTCGCGGCAGTTCTTC. It codes for CASSLAHESRQFF.

The chain combines TRBV28 with TRBJ1-3; D might be TRBD1 (6 bases). V lost 7 bases to trimming and J lost 0 bases, with 13 bases between them. The CDR3 runs 15 residues. Germline assignment: CDR1 MDHEN and CDR2 SYDVKM. The CDR3 coding sequence is TGTGCCAGCACCCCGACAGGCCTCTCTGGAAACACCATATATTTT. Translating gives CASTPTGLSGNTIYF.

This sequence joins TRBV7-8 and TRBJ2-3, with TRBD2 matching over 11 bases. CDR3 length: 16 residues. The germline V gene has CDR1 SGHVS and CDR2 FQNEAQ. Trimming at V came to 5 bases and at J to 3 bases, leaving 7 bases not matched to a gene. The CDR3 loop is CASSDWRTSGTDTQYF. CDR3 sequence (DNA): TGTGCCAGCAGCGATTGGAGGACTAGCGGGACAGATACGCAGTATTTT.

The chain recombines TRBV2 with TRBJ2-3; 12 bases are shared with TRBD2. The CDR3 has 15 residues. Germline CDR1 and CDR2: SNHLY and FYNNEI. Losses at the gene ends were 8 bases for V and 5 bases for J; bases not matched to a gene: 8. CDR3 in amino acids: CASVSSGRGEDTQYF. The CDR3, as DNA: TGTGCCAGCGTCTCTAGCGGGAGGGGTGAAGATACGCAGTATTTT.

The sample holds one count of this clone. V gene TRBV27 combines with J gene TRBJ2-7, with 8 bases matching TRBD1. The CDR3 has 17 amino acids. Losses at the gene ends were 4 bases for V and 1 base for J; bases not matched to a gene: 12. Looked up from germline, CDR1 is MNHEY and CDR2 is SMNVEV (reference sequence). The CDR3 sequence is CASSSRPRTGFSYEQYF. Written as DNA, the CDR3 is TGTGCCAGCAGTTCTCGCCCCCGGACAGGGTTTTCCTACGAGCAGTACTTC.

The rearrangement uses TRBV5-1 and TRBJ2-3; 7 bases match TRBD2. Germline V lookup: CDR1 SGHRS, CDR2 YFSETQ. This CDR3 region has 13 residues. J was trimmed by 6 bases and V by 6 bases; bases with no gene match: 7. The DNA of the CDR3 is TGCGCCAGCAAGGTTGCGGGAGAGGATACGCAGTATTTT. The encoded protein is CASKVAGEDTQYF.

The J gene is TRBJ1-4, the V gene TRBV30, with D perhaps matching TRBD1 (5 bases). V was trimmed by 3 bases and J by 0 bases, leaving 14 bases between them. The CDR3 is 16 amino acids. Germline values: CDR1 GTSNPN, CDR2 SVGIG (reference sequence). For the CDR3, the DNA is TGTGCCTGGAGCGGTTCCCGACAGACAACTAATGAAAAACTGTTTTTT. Its translation: CAWSGSRQTTNEKLFF. The full variable domain, its missing parts supplied by reference TRBV30 and TRBJ1-4, is SQTIHQWPATLVQPVGSPLSLECTVEGTSNPNLYWYRQAAGRGLQLLFYSVGIGQISSEVPQNLSASRPQDRQFILSSKKLLLSDSGFYLCAWSGSRQTTNEKLFFGSGTQLSVL.

The rearrangement uses TRBV7-8 and TRBJ2-7, with a tentative D call TRBD2 (5 bases). V was trimmed by 1 base and J by 7 bases, leaving 11 bases between them. This CDR3 contains 13 residues. CDR1 SGHVS and CDR2 FQNEAQ come from the germline V gene. Here the CDR3 DNA reads TGTGCCAGCAGCTTAGTCGGAGGCCAAGAGCAGTACTTC. It yields the protein CASSLVGGQEQYF. The entire variable domain, with the rest obtained from reference TRBV7-8 and TRBJ2-7, is as follows: GAGVSQSPRYKVAKRGQDVALRCDPISGHVSLFWYQQALGQGPEFLTYFQNEAQLDKSGLPSDRFFAERPEGSVSTLKIQRTQQEDSAVYLCASSLVGGQEQYFGPGTRLTVT.

This chain joins TRBV27 and TRBJ2-7; D possibly corresponds to TRBD1 (6 bases). The CDR3 sequence is 14 residues long. CDR1 is MNHEY, CDR2 SMNVEV, per germline (reference sequence). Trimming took 7 bases from V and 6 from J, leaving 19 bases between them. The CDR3 bases are TGTGCCAGCACTTCTTTCTCAGGGGCCCCCGAGCAGTACTTC. It translates to CASTSFSGAPEQYF.

The chain is built from TRBV14 and TRBJ1-1, with TRBD1 as a possible D gene (6 bases). V dropped 2 bases and J dropped 5 bases, with 9 bases sitting between them. From germline, CDR1 is SGHDN and CDR2 FVKESK. CDR3 length: 13 amino acids. The CDR3 is CASSQQTGTEAFF. The DNA of the CDR3 is TGTGCCAGCAGCCAACAAACAGGGACTGAAGCTTTCTTT.

This chain connects TRBV27 to TRBJ2-6; D uncertain. The germline V gene encodes CDR1 MNHEY and CDR2 SMNVEV (reference sequence). V lost 5 bases, J lost 0 bases, and 2 bases lay in between. This CDR3 has 13 residues. CDR3 sequence: CASSRSGANVLTF. The CDR3 DNA reads as TGTGCCAGCAGTCGCTCTGGGGCCAACGTCCTGACTTTC.

V is TRBV7-2 and J is TRBJ2-7, with 7 bases identical to TRBD1. From germline, CDR1 is SGHTA and CDR2 FQGNSA. CDR3 length: 14 amino acids. V lost 1 base and J lost 7; bases outside the gene matches: 7. The CDR3 nucleotides read TGTGCCAGCAGCTTAGTAGGGGGCACGGGAGAGCAGTACTTC. Translation gives CASSLVGGTGEQYF.

This clone was recorded a few times. The chain recombines TRBV18 with TRBJ1-1; 8 nucleotides line up with TRBD1. Looked up from germline, CDR1 is KGHSH and CDR2 is LQKENI. The CDR3 spans 14 residues. V shed 3 bases, J shed 3 bases, and the junction held 3 bases outside the gene matches. CDR3 coding DNA: TGTGCCAGCTCACCCCAGGGGGCGGACACTGAAGCTTTCTTT. Protein product: CASSPQGADTEAFF.

The chain has TRBV4-1 and TRBJ2-3, with D possibly TRBD1 on 7 matching bases. V shed 1 base and J shed 5 bases, with 16 bases lying between them. The CDR3 is made up of 16 amino acids. CDR1 and CDR2 (germline): MGHRA, YSYEKL. CDR3 loop: CASSQVEGGGGDTQYF. The CDR3 coding sequence is TGCGCCAGCAGCCAAGTGGAAGGAGGGGGCGGAGATACGCAGTATTTT.